This T cell receptor (beta chain) was found in a study of T-cell reconstitution after alpha-beta-depleted transplantation in children. Findings and caveats of the study: Two months or so post-transplant, alpha-beta T cells reportedly derived from several hundred expanded graft clones. Surviving recipient T cells and thymic progenitors produced the high day-60 TCRbeta diversity seen in some patients. A year had passed since transplant, and T-cell counts and diversity by then came mostly from newly produced T cells.

Preparing the TCRbeta library involved the use of unique molecular identifiers. One entry per CDR3 protein results from TCRdb running MiXCR on the PCR reads. Among 90,000 to 100,000 distinct CDR3 sequences listed, less than 25% were seen once. As regards this clonotype: Antigen: not known.

The material was PBMCs, obtained before TCRalphabeta/CD19-depleted stem cell transplant. The source of this sequence is a boy aged 2-15 years with acute lymphoblastic leukemia, due to receive a stem cell transplant.

DNA for the CDR3: TGTGCCACCTCGGACAGGGCTGATCAGCCCCAGCATTTT. Its translation is CATSDRADQPQHF. J is TRBJ1-5 and V is TRBV12-3 or TRBV12-4; 8 positions agree with TRBD1. V was pared by 10 bases and J by 5 bases, with 7 bases of the junction left unmatched. The CDR3 is 13 amino acids.